The 4 T cell receptor beta chains below were found in one sample sequenced in a study of shared clonotypes between healthy human individuals. Here immunoSEQ multiplex PCR was the method, and the copy in TCRdb shows in-frame clones only, minus some. This table has roughly 850,000 clones, roughly 96% appearing once. Naive CD8 populations comprised CD45RO-negative cells positively selected for CCR7, excluding terminally differentiated effector memory CD45RA+ cells. Sequencing was done on a sample of naive CD8+ T cells sorted from blood. The receptor source for this set is a young man in good health.

The V gene is TRBV27, the J gene TRBJ2-1; D may be TRBD1 (6 bases). In germline, CDR1 is MNHEY, CDR2 SMNVEV (reference sequence). The CDR3 has 14 amino acids. V lost 2 bases and J lost 7, with 12 bases in between. CDR3 sequence: CASSLRGTQNEQFF. In DNA form, the CDR3 reads TGTGCCAGCAGTTTAAGGGGGACACAGAATGAGCAGTTCTTC.

The rearrangement uses TRBV28 and TRBJ1-5; D gene unclear. This CDR3 is built from 13 residues. Trimming stripped 6 bases from V and 1 base from J, with 7 bases between. The V gene's germline CDR1 is MDHEN and CDR2 SYDVKM. The CDR3 is CASREGSNQPQHF. The CDR3 DNA reads TGTGCCAGCAGGGAGGGAAGCAATCAGCCCCAGCATTTT.

This chain links TRBV9 with TRBJ2-3; D might be TRBD1 (6 bases). Trimming pared 3 bases from V and 2 bases from J, leaving 10 bases between. Germline CDR1 SGDLS, CDR2 YYNGEE. This CDR3 spans 14 amino acids. Here the CDR3 reads CASSDRDTTDTQYF. As DNA, the CDR3 is TGTGCCAGCAGCGACCGGGACACCACAGATACGCAGTATTTT.

This chain links TRBV7-2 with TRBJ1-1, with 7 bases aligning to TRBD1. CDR3 length equals 13 residues. J was trimmed by 0 bases and V by 9 bases; bases with no gene match: 4. Germline assignment: CDR1 SGHTA and CDR2 FQGNSA. The CDR3 DNA sequence: TGTGCCAGGCCGGGACAGTTGAACACTGAAGCTTTCTTT. Translating gives CARPGQLNTEAFF.